The text below deals with one T cell receptor beta chain. This clone was observed a single time. The clone's antigen remains unknown. Qualities for individual bases were not recorded, and no much larger clone is one base off. Enrolling through a virtual design, the prospective study's participants ranged in age from roughly 18 to 89 years and lived across roughly 23 United States geographic areas. To assign participants to cohorts, the prospective study relied on clinical history that participants themselves reported in a screening survey and a study questionnaire. ImmuneRACE Cohort 3 recovered participants were defined by two consecutive negative NP/OP PCR tests, healthcare professional clearance, or symptom resolution. Mobile phlebotomists in the prospective study collected whole blood, serum and a nasopharyngeal or oropharyngeal swab from every participant. Additional blood draws and questionnaires over an approximately 2-month period could optionally be provided by prospective study participants. Before DNA extraction, blood samples from the prospective study were shipped at room temperature or frozen.

This record belongs to a study of blood T cell repertoires in COVID-19 (dated by TCRdb to between 2020 and 2021). About the full investigation: Collaborator samples came from the United States, Italy and Spain and covered acute and convalescent phases of COVID-19. The material from the prospective study consisted of cDNA or gDNA derived from T cells, B-cell-depleted T cells, or PBMCs. The dataset comprised deeply sampled blood TCRbeta repertoires from subjects exposed to, actively infected with, or recovered from COVID-19. A freely available public database, intended as a resource for researchers studying the immune response to SARS-CoV-2, is where the repertoires were released. The samples were drawn from two sources: the first 160 participants of the ongoing ImmuneRACE study, and 1,000 to 1,500 subjects contributed by 6 global collaborators. A de-identified subject ID, COVID-19 status, age in years and sex were almost always included in the sample metadata. Where HLA class I and class II types were available, the types were taken from metadata supplied by the sample provider, not from assay-based typing.

The immunoSEQ Assay, a bias-controlled multiplex PCR, was used to amplify TCRbeta CDR3 regions from genomic DNA. The paper's data handling went like this. The number of nucleated cells in each sample was estimated from the amplification of reference gene primers within the assay. To quantify the absolute abundance of each unique TCRbeta CDR3 rearrangement, sequence reads were collapsed and filtered. For each sample, productive Simpson clonality was calculated as the square root of Simpson's diversity index over productive rearrangements. What TCRdb holds here is the immuneACCESS table cut down to in-frame rearrangements. Part of the clones is not present; checked against another copy, under half of the missing clones reflect an unresolved V gene, and the others are unexplained. V, J and clone size derive from that table, while D and trimming were established from the DNA sequence. In this sample the table shows nearly 400,000 clones, under 90% of which occur a single time. Of the sample, about 1.7% falls within the top ten clones.

V and J lose 0 bases and 2 bases, and a span of 7 bases separates them. The CDR3 has 14 amino acids, counting the end cysteine and phenylalanine. The retained sequence is limited to the CDR3, 42 bases, with the frame set at the first base. Beyond this particular receptor, the publication reports: The amount of clinical and demographic metadata varied by source and participant and was provided uncurated.

The clonotype comes from a woman aged 25 to 39 who had recovered from COVID-19. This chain joins TRBV23-1 to TRBJ2-5, and perhaps TRBD2 as D gene, on 6 matching bases. TRBV23-1 is known as an ORF, though its function is uncertain. The sequenced sample consisted of PBMCs or T cells enriched from blood (not recorded which). The DNA sequence reads TGCGCCAGCAGTCAATCGGGGGGTCAAGAGACCCAGTACTTC. The translation is CASSQSGGQETQYF.